The present entry profiles one T cell receptor (beta chain) with its context. Its cognate antigen is unknown. Healthy adults negative for HIV, lacking recent acute infections or vaccinations, served as donors. The data were taken from a study of shared clonotypes between healthy human individuals. Overall study: The composition of the donors was a couple of women and a few men aged 18 to 49. Broader study findings: The generation probabilities recorded for non-shared clonotypes fell below those of clonotypes shared by all four donors. Estimated richness values were generally larger in naive subsets than in memory subsets.

Germline lookup yields CDR1 SGHAT and CDR2 FQNNGV. This CDR3 spans 13 amino acids. Trimming shortened V by 5 bases and J by 9 bases, and 17 bases separated the two germline ends. The method was immunoSEQ multiplex PCR; TCRdb's version includes in-frame clones alone and lacks a portion of them. The sample holds roughly 300,000 clones, around 86% seen once. V is TRBV11-2 and J is TRBJ2-7, with TRBD1 as a possible D gene (5 bases). Sequenced material: memory CD8+ T cells sorted from blood. As to subset: CD45RO+ cells pooled with CCR7-negative TemRA cells. The receptor was isolated from a man younger than 30 in good health. Here the CDR3 reads CASSAIQGVGQYF. For the CDR3, the DNA is TGTGCCAGCAGCGCAATCCAGGGTGTTGGGCAGTACTTC.